This entry concerns a single T cell receptor (beta chain). Germline V gene sequence: CDR1 MGHRA, CDR2 YSYEKL. V dropped 0 bases and J dropped 12 bases, with 13 bases sitting between them. The CDR3 length is 13 residues. The assay was immunoSEQ multiplex PCR, and TCRdb's table has in-frame clones only and misses some. The table records about 360,000 clones, around nine tenths of them present only once. This sample stems from a study of blood T cell repertoires in COVID-19. The rearrangement uses TRBV4-1 and TRBJ2-3; tentatively, D is TRBD2 (6 bases). The sequenced sample was peripheral blood. This TCR came from a woman in her sixties with COVID-19, enrolled during active disease. CDR3 sequence: CASSQEVTSIQYF. The CDR3 coding sequence is TGCGCCAGCAGCCAAGAGGTAACTAGCATTCAGTATTTT.